The clone carrying this T cell receptor (beta chain) showed up many times. Its cognate antigen is unknown. With 10 bases removed from V and 5 bases from J, the gap between germline ends came to 16 bases. The CDR3 is 13 amino acids. The sample's time point: pre-sensitization, week 0. The treatment was: therapeutic diphenylcyclopropenone sensitization with weekly scalp DPC. The sample is drawn from a study of human T cells and chemical hapten exposure. Study at large: Patch tests containing 0.01% DPC, applied to the upper back, were read at 6 days. The study enrolled mostly female patients with alopecia areata, totalis or universalis. Notes on the study in general: Controls had significantly fewer large CDR3 similarity clusters than were formed by expanded TCRs.

TCRdb re-analysed the RACE reads in MiXCR, keeping a single row per CDR3 protein. The sample yields over 300,000 distinct CDR3 sequences, approximately 5.1% seen once. Material: whole blood, obtained in connection with sensitization to the hapten diphenylcyclopropenone (DPC). The genes are TRBV12-3 or TRBV12-4 and TRBJ2-3; D ambiguous. The sequence came from a woman aged 50 to 65 with alopecia areata. Some clones in this sample may be carry-over from other donors' samples. The CDR3 spells CATSDAREDTQYF. CDR3 nucleotide sequence: TGTGCCACCTCGGACGCACGCGAAGATACGCAGTATTTT.